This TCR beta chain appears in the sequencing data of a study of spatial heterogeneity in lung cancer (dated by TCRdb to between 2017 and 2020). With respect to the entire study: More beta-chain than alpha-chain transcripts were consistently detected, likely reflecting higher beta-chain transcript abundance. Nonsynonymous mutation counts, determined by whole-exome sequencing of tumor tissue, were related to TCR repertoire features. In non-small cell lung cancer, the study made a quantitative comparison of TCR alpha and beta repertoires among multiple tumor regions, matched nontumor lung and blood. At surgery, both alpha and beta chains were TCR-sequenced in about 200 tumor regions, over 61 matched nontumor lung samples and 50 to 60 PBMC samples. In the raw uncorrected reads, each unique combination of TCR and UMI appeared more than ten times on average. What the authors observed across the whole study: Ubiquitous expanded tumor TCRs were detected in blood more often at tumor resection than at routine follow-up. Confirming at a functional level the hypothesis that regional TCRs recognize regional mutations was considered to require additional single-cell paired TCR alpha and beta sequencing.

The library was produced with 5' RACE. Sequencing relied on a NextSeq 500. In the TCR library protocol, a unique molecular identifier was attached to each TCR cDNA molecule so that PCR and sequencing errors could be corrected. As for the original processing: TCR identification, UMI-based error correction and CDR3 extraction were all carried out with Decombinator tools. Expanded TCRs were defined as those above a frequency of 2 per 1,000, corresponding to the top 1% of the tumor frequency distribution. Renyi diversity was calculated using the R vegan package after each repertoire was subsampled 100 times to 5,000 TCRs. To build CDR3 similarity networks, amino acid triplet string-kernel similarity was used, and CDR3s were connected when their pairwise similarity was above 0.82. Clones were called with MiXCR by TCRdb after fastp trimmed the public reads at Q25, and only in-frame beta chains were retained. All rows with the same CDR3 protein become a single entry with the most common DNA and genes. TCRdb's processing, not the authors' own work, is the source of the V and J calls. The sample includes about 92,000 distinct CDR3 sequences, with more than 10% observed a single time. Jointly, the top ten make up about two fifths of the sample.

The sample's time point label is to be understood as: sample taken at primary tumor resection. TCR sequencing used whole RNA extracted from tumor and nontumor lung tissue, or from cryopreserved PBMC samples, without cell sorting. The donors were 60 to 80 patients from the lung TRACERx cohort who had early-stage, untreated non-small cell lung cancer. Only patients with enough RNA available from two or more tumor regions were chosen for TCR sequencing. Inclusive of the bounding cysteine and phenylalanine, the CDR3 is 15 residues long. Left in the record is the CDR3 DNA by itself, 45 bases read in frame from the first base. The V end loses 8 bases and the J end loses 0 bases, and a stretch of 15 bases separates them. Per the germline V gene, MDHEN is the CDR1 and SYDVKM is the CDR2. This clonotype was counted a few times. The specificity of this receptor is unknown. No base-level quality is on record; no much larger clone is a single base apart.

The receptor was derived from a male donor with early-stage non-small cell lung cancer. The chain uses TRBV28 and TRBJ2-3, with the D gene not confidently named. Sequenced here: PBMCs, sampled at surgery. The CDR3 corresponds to CASHAPGGSTDTQYF. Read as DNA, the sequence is TGTGCCAGCCATGCGCCGGGCGGTAGCACAGATACGCAGTATTTT.